The entry below describes one TCR beta chain. The data stem from a study of T cells after posttransplantation cyclophosphamide. Here immunoSEQ multiplex PCR was the method, and the copy in TCRdb shows in-frame clones only, minus some. The data hold approximately 32,000 clones, with around 90% observed a single time. This CDR3 contains 17 residues. The germline V and J ends were trimmed by 0 bases and 0 bases, with 12 bases remaining between them. CDR1 is KGHSH, CDR2 LQKENI, per germline. The sequenced sample was PBMCs. This TCR was sampled from a woman between 40 and 55 years old with a blood cancer, CMV-positive, and with a related stem cell donor. The chain uses TRBV18 and TRBJ1-3, with TRBD1 as a possible D gene (5 bases). This chain's CDR3 is CASSPPSQTDSGNTIYF. In DNA form, the CDR3 reads TGTGCCAGCTCACCACCGAGTCAGACAGACTCTGGAAACACCATATATTTT.